Listed below are T cell receptor beta chains from one sample, sequenced in a study of regulatory T cells in long-lasting Graves disease. TCRdb ran MiXCR on the multiplex PCR reads and lists one entry per CDR3 protein. The table has hundreds of thousands of distinct CDR3 sequences, roughly a fifth seen once. Sequences were derived from peripheral blood mononuclear cells (PBMCs), sampled when the disease was refractory, from a patient treated with antithyroid drugs. These receptors originate from a female donor with Graves disease. The CDR3 runs from the conserved cysteine through the conserved F or W. A D gene is named only where the DNA matches it firmly. Size is stated for part of the rows, as once, few or many counts, or as a class when the clone is expanded.

clone_size: NA
d_call: TRBD2
j_call: TRBJ2-2
cdr3_length: 21
v_call: TRBV12-3/TRBV12-4
cdr3_nt: TGTGCCAGCAGTTGGGGGGGCCCGGGACTAGCGGGAGGGCCGGTCACCGGGGAGCTGTTTTTT
cdr3_aa: CASSWGGPGLAGGPVTGELFF

clone_size: many
d_call: NA
j_call: TRBJ1-2
cdr3_length: 15
v_call: TRBV5-5
cdr3_nt: TGTGCCAGCAGCCTTTATCTCGACAGAAACTATGGCTACACCTTC
cdr3_aa: CASSLYLDRNYGYTF

clone_size: NA
d_call: NA
j_call: TRBJ2-3
cdr3_length: 13
v_call: TRBV28
cdr3_nt: TGTGCCACCCGGCCCGGTAGGACAGATACGCAGTATTTT
cdr3_aa: CATRPGRTDTQYF

clone_size: NA
d_call: NA
j_call: TRBJ2-2
cdr3_length: 16
v_call: TRBV29-1
cdr3_nt: TGCAGCGCCCTACACGTTGGGGGGATGAACACCGGGGAGCTGTTTTTT
cdr3_aa: CSALHVGGMNTGELFF

clone_size: many
d_call: NA
j_call: TRBJ1-5
cdr3_length: 15
v_call: TRBV6-1
cdr3_nt: TGTGCCAGCAGTGGGACGTCAGGGTTGCGTCAGCCCCAGCATTTT
cdr3_aa: CASSGTSGLRQPQHF

clone_size: NA
d_call: TRBD2
j_call: TRBJ2-3
cdr3_length: 15
v_call: TRBV2
cdr3_nt: TGTGCCAGCAGTCTAGGACTAGCGGGGTTCGATACGCAGTATTTT
cdr3_aa: CASSLGLAGFDTQYF

clone_size: NA
d_call: TRBD1
j_call: TRBJ1-1
cdr3_length: 14
v_call: TRBV19
cdr3_nt: TGTGCCAGTAGTAGCCGACAGGGAGCGGGTGAAGCTTTCTTT
cdr3_aa: CASSSRQGAGEAFF

clone_size: many
d_call: TRBD1
j_call: TRBJ1-1
cdr3_length: 15
v_call: TRBV28
cdr3_nt: TGTGCCAGCACCCCGGGACAGGGGCGGAACACTGAAGCTTTCTTT
cdr3_aa: CASTPGQGRNTEAFF

clone_size: many
d_call: TRBD1
j_call: TRBJ2-1
cdr3_length: 16
v_call: TRBV19
cdr3_nt: TGTGCCAGTAGTACCTCACAGGGGACACCTAACAATGAGCAGTTCTTC
cdr3_aa: CASSTSQGTPNNEQFF

clone_size: few
d_call: TRBD1
j_call: TRBJ1-1
cdr3_length: 16
v_call: TRBV6-1
cdr3_nt: TGTGCCAGCAGCCTGGACAGGGTAGGTCTAGGCACTGAAGCTTTCTTT
cdr3_aa: CASSLDRVGLGTEAFF

clone_size: many
d_call: NA
j_call: TRBJ2-7
cdr3_length: 15
v_call: TRBV6-5
cdr3_nt: TGTGCCAGCAGTTACTCTGGTGTCTTGGAGGACGAGCAGTACTTC
cdr3_aa: CASSYSGVLEDEQYF

clone_size: NA
d_call: TRBD1
j_call: TRBJ2-5
cdr3_length: 16
v_call: TRBV24-1
cdr3_nt: TGTGCCACCAGTGACCCTCGGACAGGTCAGATGGAGACCCAGTACTTC
cdr3_aa: CATSDPRTGQMETQYF

clone_size: many
d_call: TRBD1
j_call: TRBJ1-2
cdr3_length: 14
v_call: TRBV28
cdr3_nt: TGTGCCAGCAGTTTAGGGACAGAAATCTATGGCTACACCTTC
cdr3_aa: CASSLGTEIYGYTF

clone_size: many
d_call: NA
j_call: TRBJ2-7
cdr3_length: 11
v_call: TRBV28
cdr3_nt: TGTGCCAGCAGTTTCAGGGACGAGCAGTACTTC
cdr3_aa: CASSFRDEQYF

clone_size: many
d_call: NA
j_call: TRBJ2-7
cdr3_length: 11
v_call: TRBV6-1
cdr3_nt: TGTGCCAGCAGCGCCACTGGAGAGCAGTACTTC
cdr3_aa: CASSATGEQYF

clone_size: few
d_call: TRBD2
j_call: TRBJ2-2
cdr3_length: 15
v_call: TRBV28
cdr3_nt: TGTGCCAGCAGTTCACTAGCGGGGAACACCGGGGAGCTGTTTTTT
cdr3_aa: CASSSLAGNTGELFF